This T cell receptor beta chain was sequenced in a study of T cells in Graves' hyperthyroidism and ophthalmopathy. Study summary: Peripheral blood was acquired at first diagnosis, ahead of any therapy whatsoever. Study results and limitations: Ophthalmopathy onset followed model prediction by a median roughly 6 months. Among thyroid clonotypes expanded above 0.001, most also appeared in blood.

About this clonotype itself: Its antigen is not known.

The source material, RNA transcripts, was used to amplify TCR beta CDR3 regions. A first-round RT-PCR of the TCR CDR3 used the HTBI primer set. TCRdb used MiXCR to reprocess the multiplex PCR reads, holding one entry per CDR3 protein. The sample contains 480,000 or so distinct CDR3 sequences, under 15% of which appear only once. The source of the PBMCs was roughly 10 ml of fresh peripheral blood. The CDR3 totals 16 residues. The trim removed 1 base at V and 5 bases at J, leaving 10 bases unmatched. Germline lookup yields CDR1 DFQATT and CDR2 SNEGSKA (reference sequence). The source is a woman aged 18-29 years with Graves' hyperthyroidism. The sequenced sample consisted of blood. This rearrangement joins TRBV20-1 to TRBJ2-2, with 7 positions matching TRBD2. CDR3 sequence: CSARVLSGIGTGELFF. The CDR3 DNA is TGCAGTGCTAGAGTTCTAAGCGGGATTGGTACCGGGGAGCTGTTTTTT.